The present T cell receptor (beta chain) was sequenced within a study of sequential checkpoint blockade in melanoma. Sequenced by immunoSEQ multiplex PCR; TCRdb stores in-frame clones only, minus some. The table records about 20,000 clones, about four fifths of them present only once. Germline V gene sequence: CDR1 SGHAT, CDR2 FQNNGV. The CDR3 consists of 16 residues. Treatment described: randomized to nivolumab then ipilimumab (arm A) or the reverse (arm B). PBMC sorting kept live CD3+CD8+ cells without CD19 or CD56. The chain carries TRBV11-2 and TRBJ2-5; 9 bases map to TRBD2. The J call may be incorrect, as the DNA end agrees better with TRBJ2-7. The TCR sequence derives from a human donor with melanoma. The specimen was CD8+ T cells sorted from blood (inferred from file names), collected from a patient given nivolumab and ipilimumab in sequence. The CDR3 spells CASSSSSTSGTYEQYF. For the CDR3, the DNA is TGTGCCAGCAGCTCCTCCTCGACTAGCGGAACCTACGAGCAGTACTTC.